Below are 12 T cell receptor beta chains sequenced from a single sample in a study of cytomegalovirus exposure and HLA in healthy donors. With 60 Vbeta and 13 Jbeta primers, the PCR was carried out. The protocol was immunoSEQ multiplex PCR, while the TCRdb copy is restricted to in-frame clones and leaves out a portion. This sample has approximately 42,000 clones, with over 70% found just once. The sequencing sample was made of PBMCs. Every receptor here comes from a man aged 45-65 years in good health and CMV-seronegative.

This chain uses TRBV11-1 with TRBJ2-7, with 9 nucleotides matching TRBD1. The V segment lost 2 bases and the J segment 4 bases; nucleotides outside the gene matches: 6. The CDR3 contains 15 residues. Germline CDR1 SGHAT, CDR2 FQDESV (reference sequence). This CDR3 reads CASSLWTGDTYEQYF. In nucleotides, the CDR3 is TGTGCCAGCAGCTTATGGACAGGGGATACTTACGAGCAGTACTTC.

The chain employs TRBV9 and TRBJ2-1; 8 nucleotides align to TRBD2. The V and J ends lost 4 bases and 7 bases, in that order; junction bases with no gene match: 4. This CDR3 has 13 amino acids. In germline, CDR1 is SGDLS, CDR2 YYNGEE. The CDR3 DNA follows: TGTGCCAGCAGCTCTTCGGGGGGGAATGAGCAGTTCTTC. It is translated as CASSSSGGNEQFF. Variable domain in full (rest from reference TRBV9 and TRBJ2-1): DSGVTQTPKHLITATGQRVTLRCSPRSGDLSVYWYQQSLDQGLQFLIQYYNGEERAKGNILERFSAQQFPDLHSELNLSSLELGDSALYFCASSSSGGNEQFFGPGTRLTVL.

The chain joins TRBV7-3 to TRBJ2-7; TRBD1 aligns across 10 bases. The CDR3 length is 14 residues. Germline V lookup: CDR1 SGHTA, CDR2 FQGTGA. The ends lost 8 bases at V and 5 bases at J; junction bases unmatched: 9. The CDR3 DNA reads as TGTGCCAGCTCCCTCCGGGACAGGGGTCACGAGCAGTACTTC. It is translated as CASSLRDRGHEQYF.

The chain links TRBV7-2 to TRBJ2-7, with D maybe TRBD2 (6 bases). The CDR3 loop spans 14 amino acids. Trimming removed 3 bases from V and 7 bases from J, with 16 bases in between. Per the germline V gene, CDR1 is SGHTA and CDR2 is FQGNSA. The DNA for the CDR3 is TGTGCCAGCAGCTTCAAGGGAGGCCCTTCGGAGCAGTACTTC. Encoded protein: CASSFKGGPSEQYF.

V usage is TRBV10-3 and J usage is TRBJ2-7; tentative D call: TRBD2 (6 bases). The CDR3 extends over 12 amino acids. Germline CDR1 reads ENHRY; CDR2 reads SYGVKD. Trimming removed 11 bases at V and 3 bases at J, with 14 bases between. CDR3 nucleotide sequence: TGTGCCGTCTCCGGGACTGGCTACGAGCAGTACTTC. Translated, it gives CAVSGTGYEQYF.

The chain links TRBV9 to TRBJ2-3; 10 bases map to TRBD2. The CDR3 spans 17 residues. J was trimmed by 3 bases and V by 0 bases; bases with no gene match: 7. The germline CDR1 and CDR2 sequences are SGDLS and YYNGEE. The CDR3 spells CASSVVPSGSGTDTQYF. The CDR3, as DNA: TGTGCCAGCAGCGTAGTGCCTAGCGGGAGCGGGACAGATACGCAGTATTTT.

On this clone: Other DNA sequences in this sample translate to the same CDR3. The J gene is TRBJ1-2, the V gene TRBV19; 7 bases fit TRBD1. The CDR3 length is 14 residues. Germline V CDR1 and CDR2: LNHDA, SQIVND (reference sequence). Germline trimming cut 6 bases from V and 4 bases from J; bases unmatched to any gene: 8. CDR3 DNA: TGTGCCAGTAGCTCCAGACAGGGTGGCTATGGCTACACCTTC. It translates to CASSSRQGGYGYTF.

The chain uses TRBV28 and TRBJ1-4, with D possibly TRBD1 on 5 matching bases. The CDR3 totals 16 residues. Germline V lookup: CDR1 MDHEN, CDR2 SYDVKM. V was clipped by 6 bases and J by 3 bases, with 17 bases between them. As DNA, the CDR3 is TGTGCCAGCAGCCCTCTGGAGGGGAGGGCTAATGAAAAACTGTTTTTT. Residues: CASSPLEGRANEKLFF.

The CDR3 coding sequence is TGCGCCAGCAGTCAATCTGACCCGGGACAGCTCAATGAAGGGCAGTTCTTC. Its translation: CASSQSDPGQLNEGQFF. The chain recombines TRBV23-1 with TRBJ2-1, with 7 bases aligning to TRBD1. TRBV23-1 is marked as an open reading frame, function uncertain. The J segment lost 12 bases and the V segment lost 0 bases, leaving 17 bases of the junction unmatched. This CDR3 is built from 17 residues.

CDR3 in DNA: TGTGCCTGGGGGGTGGCCAGGGACTTTGTGAACACTGAAGCTTTCTTT. This translates into CAWGVARDFVNTEAFF. V and J are TRBV30 and TRBJ1-1; weak D call: TRBD1 (5 bases). The CDR3 is 16 residues long. Germline V CDR1 and CDR2: GTSNPN, SVGIG (reference sequence). Trimming shortened V by 5 bases and J by 0 bases, and 19 bases separated the two germline ends. Using reference TRBV30 and TRBJ1-1 for the parts outside the CDR3, the full variable domain is SQTIHQWPATLVQPVGSPLSLECTVEGTSNPNLYWYRQAAGRGLQLLFYSVGIGQISSEVPQNLSASRPQDRQFILSSKKLLLSDSGFYLCAWGVARDFVNTEAFFGQGTRLTVV.

This clone was detected only once. The rearrangement joins TRBV5-5 to TRBJ2-3; 11 bases are a match to TRBD2. Per germline, CDR1 SGHKS and CDR2 YYEKEE (reference sequence). Trimming cost V 6 bases and J 7 bases; bases outside gene matches: 10. CDR3 length equals 15 residues. DNA for the CDR3: TGTGCCAGCAAAACGGGACTAGCGGTTTCAAATACGCAGTATTTT. Encoded protein: CASKTGLAVSNTQYF.

The V gene is TRBV19, the J gene TRBJ2-7; D is possibly TRBD1 (6 bases). Germline V gene lookup returns CDR1 LNHDA and CDR2 SQIVND (reference sequence). This CDR3 has 14 residues. V lost 8 bases and J 3 bases, leaving 17 bases between the germline ends. Here the CDR3 DNA reads TGTGCCAGTCCCGACACAGGGTTGAACTACGAGCAGTACTTC. Translated, it gives CASPDTGLNYEQYF.